This TCR beta chain emerged from a study of T cells expressing NK-cell markers. About the research overall: Sequencing of TCR beta repertoires drew on sorted CD3+CD56+NKG2C+, CD3+CD56+NKG2C- and CD3+CD56-NKG2C+ T cells. Findings of the study overall: It remained uncertain whether the expanded NKG2C+ T cell clones were specific for HCMV antigens.

It was by 5'RACE template switching with UMIs that TCR beta cDNA was made. From its re-call of the 5' RACE reads, TCRdb lists each CDR3 protein once, without DNA. The sample yields roughly 390,000 distinct CDR3 sequences, of which the top ten take up around 10%. About this clonotype itself: Antigen: not known.

This receptor was identified in a woman in her 50s in good health. Sequenced input: blood T cells: a sorted CD56 or NKG2C T cell subset, CD4+ or CD8+ T cells, or bulk PBMC T cells (not recorded which).

The CDR3 loop reads CASSFRGLADTQYF. This rearrangement joins TRBV5-6 to TRBJ2-3. CDR3 length: 14 amino acids. In germline, CDR1 is SGHDT, CDR2 YYEEEE.